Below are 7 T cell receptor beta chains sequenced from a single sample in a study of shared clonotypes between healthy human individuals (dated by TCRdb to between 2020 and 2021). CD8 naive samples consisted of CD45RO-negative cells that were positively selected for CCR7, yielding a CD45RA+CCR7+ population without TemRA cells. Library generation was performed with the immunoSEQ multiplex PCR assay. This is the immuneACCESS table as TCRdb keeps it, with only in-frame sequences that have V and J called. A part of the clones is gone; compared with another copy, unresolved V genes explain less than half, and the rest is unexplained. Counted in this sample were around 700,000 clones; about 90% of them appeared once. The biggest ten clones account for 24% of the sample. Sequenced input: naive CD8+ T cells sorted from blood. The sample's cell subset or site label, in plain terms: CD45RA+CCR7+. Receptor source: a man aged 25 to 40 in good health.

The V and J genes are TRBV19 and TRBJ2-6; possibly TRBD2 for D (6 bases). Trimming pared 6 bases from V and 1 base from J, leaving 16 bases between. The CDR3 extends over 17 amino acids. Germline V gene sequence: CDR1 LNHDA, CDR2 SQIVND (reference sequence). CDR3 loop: CASRGLYAGSGANVLTF. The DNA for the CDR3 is TGTGCCAGTAGGGGATTATATGCGGGGTCTGGGGCCAACGTCCTGACTTTC.

In nucleotides, the CDR3 is TGTGCCAGCAGTTATGTTAGCACAGATACGCAGTATTTT. Translation gives CASSYVSTDTQYF. V is TRBV27 and J is TRBJ2-3, with D uncertain. This CDR3 is 13 amino acids long. Trimming took off 4 bases at V and 0 bases at J, with 5 bases between the two ends. The germline V gene has CDR1 MNHEY and CDR2 SMNVEV (reference sequence).

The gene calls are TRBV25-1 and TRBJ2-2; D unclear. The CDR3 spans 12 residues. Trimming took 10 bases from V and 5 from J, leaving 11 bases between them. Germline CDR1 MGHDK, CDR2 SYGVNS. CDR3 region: CAIRYSTGELFF. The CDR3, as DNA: TGTGCCATCCGCTATTCGACCGGGGAGCTGTTTTTT.

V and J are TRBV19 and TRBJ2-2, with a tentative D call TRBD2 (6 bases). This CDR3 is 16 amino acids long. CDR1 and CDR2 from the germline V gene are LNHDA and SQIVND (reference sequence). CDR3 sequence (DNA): TGTGCTACCTTTTGGCGGGAAACTATGAACACCGGGGAGCTGTTTTTT. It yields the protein CATFWRETMNTGELFF.

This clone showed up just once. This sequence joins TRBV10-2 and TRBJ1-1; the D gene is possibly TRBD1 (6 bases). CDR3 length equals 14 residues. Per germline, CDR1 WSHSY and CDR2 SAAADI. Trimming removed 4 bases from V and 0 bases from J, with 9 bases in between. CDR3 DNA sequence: TGCGCCAGCAGTGTCCAGGGGATGAACACTGAAGCTTTCTTT. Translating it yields CASSVQGMNTEAFF.

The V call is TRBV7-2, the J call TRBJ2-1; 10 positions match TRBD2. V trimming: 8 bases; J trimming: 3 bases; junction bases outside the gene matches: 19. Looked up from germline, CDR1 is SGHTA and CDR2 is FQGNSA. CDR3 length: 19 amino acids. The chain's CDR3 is CASARPTSGKANSYNEQFF. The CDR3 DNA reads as TGTGCCAGCGCCCGCCCAACTAGCGGGAAGGCCAACAGCTACAATGAGCAGTTCTTC.

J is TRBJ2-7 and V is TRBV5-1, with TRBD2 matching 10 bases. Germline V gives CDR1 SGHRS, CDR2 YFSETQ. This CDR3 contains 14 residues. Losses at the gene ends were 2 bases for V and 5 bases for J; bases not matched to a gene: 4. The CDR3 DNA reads TGCGCCAGCAGCTTATGGAGCGGGAGGGACGAGCAGTACTTC. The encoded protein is CASSLWSGRDEQYF.